This is a list of T cell receptor beta chains from one sample in a study of shared clonotypes between healthy human individuals. Libraries were prepared by immunoSEQ multiplex PCR; TCRdb keeps only in-frame clonotypes and omits some of them. The sample yields around 2.3 million clones, approximately 96% seen once. Sequencing was performed on naive CD4+ T cells sorted from blood. These receptors came from a man aged 18 to 29 in good health. CDR3s include the opening cysteine and the closing phenylalanine or tryptophan. A D gene is named only where the DNA matches it firmly. A clone size is listed for some rows: how often the clone was seen (once, few, many), or a class if it is expanded.

d_call: NA; v_call: TRBV7-2; clone_size: NA; j_call: TRBJ2-2; cdr3_aa: CASSLLSRELFF; cdr3_nt: TGTGCCAGCAGCTTATTATCCCGAGAGCTGTTTTTT
d_call: NA; v_call: TRBV19; clone_size: once; j_call: TRBJ2-7; cdr3_aa: CASSISSGPYEQYF; cdr3_nt: TGTGCCAGTAGTATAAGTAGCGGCCCCTACGAGCAGTACTTC
d_call: NA; v_call: TRBV29-1; clone_size: NA; j_call: TRBJ1-2; cdr3_aa: CSARTVYGYTF; cdr3_nt: TGCAGCGCCAGGACAGTCTATGGCTACACCTTC
d_call: NA; v_call: TRBV5-1; clone_size: NA; j_call: TRBJ2-7; cdr3_aa: CASSLGGSAYEQYF; cdr3_nt: TGCGCCAGCAGCTTGGGGGGTTCGGCCTACGAGCAGTACTTC
d_call: NA; v_call: TRBV7-2; clone_size: once; j_call: TRBJ2-7; cdr3_aa: CASNQDSPSEQYF; cdr3_nt: TGTGCCAGCAATCAGGACAGCCCGTCCGAGCAGTACTTC
d_call: TRBD1; v_call: TRBV5-1; clone_size: NA; j_call: TRBJ2-5; cdr3_aa: CASSSPGQGETQYF; cdr3_nt: TGCGCCAGCAGCTCGCCGGGACAGGGTGAGACCCAGTACTTC
d_call: TRBD1; v_call: TRBV6-1; clone_size: NA; j_call: TRBJ1-4; cdr3_aa: CASSDRGTGNEKLFF; cdr3_nt: TGTGCCAGCAGTGATCGGGGGACAGGTAATGAAAAACTGTTTTTT
d_call: NA; v_call: TRBV2; clone_size: NA; j_call: TRBJ2-5; cdr3_aa: CASSERPQETQYF; cdr3_nt: TGTGCCAGCAGTGAAAGGCCACAAGAGACCCAGTACTTC
d_call: TRBD1; v_call: TRBV4-1; clone_size: NA; j_call: TRBJ2-7; cdr3_aa: CASSQEVTGGEQYF; cdr3_nt: TGCGCCAGCAGCCAAGAAGTCACAGGGGGCGAGCAGTACTTC
d_call: TRBD2; v_call: TRBV19; clone_size: NA; j_call: TRBJ2-7; cdr3_aa: CASKGGSSWEQYF; cdr3_nt: TGTGCCAGTAAGGGCGGGAGTAGTTGGGAGCAGTACTTC
d_call: TRBD1; v_call: TRBV12-5; clone_size: once; j_call: TRBJ2-3; cdr3_aa: CASGRRTGSGYVPDTQYF; cdr3_nt: TGTGCTAGTGGGCGACGGACAGGGTCTGGATATGTACCAGATACGCAGTATTTT
d_call: TRBD1; v_call: TRBV28; clone_size: once; j_call: TRBJ2-5; cdr3_aa: CASSYGDRASETQYF; cdr3_nt: TGTGCCAGCAGTTATGGGGACAGGGCGTCGGAGACCCAGTACTTC
d_call: TRBD1; v_call: TRBV10-3; clone_size: NA; j_call: TRBJ1-2; cdr3_aa: CAISEDRTGKGYTF; cdr3_nt: TGTGCCATCAGTGAGGATCGGACAGGGAAGGGCTACACCTTC
d_call: NA; v_call: TRBV10-2; clone_size: NA; j_call: TRBJ2-1; cdr3_aa: CASMGSIRTGEQFF; cdr3_nt: TGCGCCAGCATGGGTAGTATAAGAACGGGGGAGCAGTTCTTC
d_call: TRBD1; v_call: TRBV5-1; clone_size: NA; j_call: TRBJ2-4; cdr3_aa: CASSLAGTGSAQYF; cdr3_nt: TGCGCCAGCAGCTTGGCCGGGACAGGGAGCGCTCAGTACTTC
d_call: TRBD1; v_call: TRBV11-2; clone_size: NA; j_call: TRBJ2-3; cdr3_aa: CASSLARDRGPTDTQYF; cdr3_nt: TGTGCCAGCAGCTTAGCCCGGGACAGGGGGCCGACAGATACGCAGTATTTT
d_call: NA; v_call: TRBV7-2; clone_size: NA; j_call: TRBJ1-4; cdr3_aa: CASSLTWDGEKLFF; cdr3_nt: TGTGCCAGCAGCTTAACTTGGGATGGCGAAAAACTGTTTTTT
d_call: NA; v_call: TRBV6-1; clone_size: NA; j_call: TRBJ1-3; cdr3_aa: CASSESWGAGNTIYF; cdr3_nt: TGTGCCAGCAGTGAATCCTGGGGAGCTGGAAACACCATATATTTT
d_call: NA; v_call: TRBV10-1; clone_size: NA; j_call: TRBJ1-6; cdr3_aa: CASSDLRNSPLHF; cdr3_nt: TGCGCCAGCAGTGATCTCCGTAATTCACCCCTCCACTTT
d_call: TRBD1; v_call: TRBV11-3; clone_size: NA; j_call: TRBJ2-2; cdr3_aa: CASSPGQVQTGELFF; cdr3_nt: TGTGCCAGCAGCCCGGGACAGGTTCAAACCGGGGAGCTGTTTTTT
d_call: NA; v_call: TRBV30; clone_size: NA; j_call: TRBJ1-5; cdr3_aa: CAWSPGSNQPQHF; cdr3_nt: TGTGCCTGGAGTCCCGGCAGCAATCAGCCCCAGCATTTT
d_call: NA; v_call: TRBV5-1; clone_size: NA; j_call: TRBJ2-5; cdr3_aa: CASSFGPSETQYF; cdr3_nt: TGCGCCAGCAGCTTCGGACCCTCGGAGACCCAGTACTTC
d_call: NA; v_call: TRBV10-3; clone_size: few; j_call: TRBJ1-5; cdr3_aa: CAISESSRSNQPQHF; cdr3_nt: TGTGCCATCAGTGAGTCTTCACGGAGCAATCAGCCCCAGCATTTT
d_call: TRBD2; v_call: TRBV7-2; clone_size: NA; j_call: TRBJ2-7; cdr3_aa: CASSLALSSGTYEQYF; cdr3_nt: TGTGCCAGCAGCTTAGCGCTGTCTAGCGGTACCTACGAGCAGTACTTC
d_call: TRBD1; v_call: TRBV6-7; clone_size: NA; j_call: TRBJ2-7; cdr3_aa: CAQTGDRGFYEQYF; cdr3_nt: TGTGCCCAGACCGGAGACAGGGGATTCTACGAGCAGTACTTC
d_call: NA; v_call: TRBV9; clone_size: NA; j_call: TRBJ2-2; cdr3_aa: CASSVESAGELFF; cdr3_nt: TGTGCCAGCAGCGTCGAGTCGGCCGGGGAGCTGTTTTTT
d_call: NA; v_call: TRBV7-2; clone_size: NA; j_call: TRBJ1-5; cdr3_aa: CASSLSHLNQPQHF; cdr3_nt: TGTGCCAGCAGCTTATCCCACCTAAATCAGCCCCAGCATTTT
d_call: NA; v_call: TRBV4-3; clone_size: NA; j_call: TRBJ2-4; cdr3_aa: CASSKGISNIQYF; cdr3_nt: TGCGCCAGCAGCAAGGGCATTAGTAACATTCAGTACTTC
d_call: TRBD1; v_call: TRBV5-4; clone_size: NA; j_call: TRBJ2-7; cdr3_aa: CASSLRDRDTYEQYF; cdr3_nt: TGTGCCAGCAGCTTGAGGGACAGGGATACCTACGAGCAGTACTTC
d_call: TRBD1; v_call: TRBV5-4; clone_size: NA; j_call: TRBJ1-2; cdr3_aa: CASSLEPTGGFYGYTF; cdr3_nt: TGTGCCAGCAGCTTGGAACCGACAGGGGGCTTCTATGGCTACACCTTC
d_call: NA; v_call: TRBV6-6; clone_size: NA; j_call: TRBJ2-6; cdr3_aa: CASSRWEGANVLTF; cdr3_nt: TGTGCCAGCAGTCGCTGGGAAGGGGCCAACGTCCTGACTTTC
d_call: NA; v_call: TRBV27; clone_size: NA; j_call: TRBJ1-6; cdr3_aa: CASSLGGGQWNSPLHF; cdr3_nt: TGTGCCAGCAGTTTAGGCGGGGGGCAATGGAATTCACCCCTCCACTTT
d_call: TRBD1; v_call: TRBV10-2; clone_size: NA; j_call: TRBJ2-5; cdr3_aa: CASTPTGAWETQYF; cdr3_nt: TGCGCCAGCACTCCGACAGGGGCCTGGGAGACCCAGTACTTC
d_call: TRBD2; v_call: TRBV7-2; clone_size: NA; j_call: TRBJ2-3; cdr3_aa: CASSPGLAKIAQYF; cdr3_nt: TGTGCCAGCAGCCCAGGACTAGCGAAGATAGCGCAGTATTTT
d_call: NA; v_call: TRBV7-9; clone_size: NA; j_call: TRBJ2-7; cdr3_aa: CASSLQGYEQYF; cdr3_nt: TGTGCCAGCAGCTTACAGGGATACGAGCAGTACTTC
d_call: TRBD2; v_call: TRBV2; clone_size: NA; j_call: TRBJ2-3; cdr3_aa: CASSVELAGVWDTQYF; cdr3_nt: TGTGCCAGCAGTGTGGAACTAGCGGGAGTGTGGGATACGCAGTATTTT
d_call: TRBD2; v_call: TRBV7-2; clone_size: NA; j_call: TRBJ2-1; cdr3_aa: CASSTTSGNEQFF; cdr3_nt: TGTGCCAGCAGCACGACTAGCGGGAATGAGCAGTTCTTC
d_call: TRBD2; v_call: TRBV27; clone_size: NA; j_call: TRBJ2-1; cdr3_aa: CASSSHGLAGANEQFF; cdr3_nt: TGTGCCAGCAGTTCCCACGGACTAGCGGGGGCAAATGAGCAGTTCTTC
d_call: NA; v_call: TRBV19; clone_size: NA; j_call: TRBJ2-5; cdr3_aa: CASREGGLETQYF; cdr3_nt: TGTGCCAGTAGAGAGGGGGGGCTGGAGACCCAGTACTTC
d_call: NA; v_call: TRBV5-1; clone_size: NA; j_call: TRBJ2-5; cdr3_aa: CASSNYQETQYF; cdr3_nt: TGCGCCAGCAGTAATTACCAAGAGACCCAGTACTTC